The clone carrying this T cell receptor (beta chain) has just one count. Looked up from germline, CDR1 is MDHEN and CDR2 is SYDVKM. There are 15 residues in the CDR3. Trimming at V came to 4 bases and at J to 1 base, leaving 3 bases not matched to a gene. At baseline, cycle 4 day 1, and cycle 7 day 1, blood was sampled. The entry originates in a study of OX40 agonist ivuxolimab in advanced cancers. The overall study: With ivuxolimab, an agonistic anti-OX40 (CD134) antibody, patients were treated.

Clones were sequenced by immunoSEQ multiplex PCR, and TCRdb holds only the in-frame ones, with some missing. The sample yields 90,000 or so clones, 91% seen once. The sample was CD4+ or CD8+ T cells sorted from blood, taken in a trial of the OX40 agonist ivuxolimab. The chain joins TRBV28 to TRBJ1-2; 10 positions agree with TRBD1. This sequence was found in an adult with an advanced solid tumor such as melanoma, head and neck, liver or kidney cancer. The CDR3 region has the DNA TGTGCCAGCAGTTCACGGACAGGGGGTAACTATGGCTACACCTTC. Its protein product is CASSSRTGGNYGYTF.